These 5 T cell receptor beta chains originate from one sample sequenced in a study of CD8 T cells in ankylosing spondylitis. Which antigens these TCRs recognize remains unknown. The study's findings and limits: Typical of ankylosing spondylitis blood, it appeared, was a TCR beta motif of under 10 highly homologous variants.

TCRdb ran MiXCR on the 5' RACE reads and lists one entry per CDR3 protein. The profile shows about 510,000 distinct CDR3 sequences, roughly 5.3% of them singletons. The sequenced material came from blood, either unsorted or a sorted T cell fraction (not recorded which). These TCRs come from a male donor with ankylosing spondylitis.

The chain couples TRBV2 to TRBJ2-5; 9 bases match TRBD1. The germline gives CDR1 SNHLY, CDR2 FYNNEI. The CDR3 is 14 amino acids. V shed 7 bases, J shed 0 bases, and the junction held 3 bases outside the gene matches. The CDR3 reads CASTGTGYQETQYF. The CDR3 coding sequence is TGTGCCAGCACTGGGACAGGGTACCAAGAGACCCAGTACTTC.

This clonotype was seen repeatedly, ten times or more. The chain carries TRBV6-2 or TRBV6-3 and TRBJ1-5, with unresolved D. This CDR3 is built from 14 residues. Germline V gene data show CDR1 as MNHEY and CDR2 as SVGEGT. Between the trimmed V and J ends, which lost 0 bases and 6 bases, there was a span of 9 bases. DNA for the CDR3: TGTGCCAGCAGTTACTCGTTTGGAAGTCAGCCCCAGCATTTT. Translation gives CASSYSFGSQPQHF.

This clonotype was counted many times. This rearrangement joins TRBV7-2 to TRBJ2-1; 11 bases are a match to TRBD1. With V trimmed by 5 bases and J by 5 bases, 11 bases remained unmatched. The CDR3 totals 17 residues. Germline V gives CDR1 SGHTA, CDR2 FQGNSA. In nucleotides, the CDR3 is TGTGCCAGCAGCGTCGGACAGGGGGCCTGGGGAGACAATGAGCAGTTCTTC. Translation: CASSVGQGAWGDNEQFF.

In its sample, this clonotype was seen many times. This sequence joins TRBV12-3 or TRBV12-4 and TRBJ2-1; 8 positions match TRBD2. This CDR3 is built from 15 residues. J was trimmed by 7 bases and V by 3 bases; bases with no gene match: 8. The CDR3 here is CASSFHPGRDNEQFF. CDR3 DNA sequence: TGTGCCAGCAGTTTTCACCCCGGGAGGGATAATGAGCAGTTCTTC.

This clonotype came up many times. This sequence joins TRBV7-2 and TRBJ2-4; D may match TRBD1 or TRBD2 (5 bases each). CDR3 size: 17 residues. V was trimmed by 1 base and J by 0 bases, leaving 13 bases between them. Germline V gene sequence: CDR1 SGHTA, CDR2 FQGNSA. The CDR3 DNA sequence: TGTGCCAGCAGCTTAGGGGGGTGGGAGATAGCCAAAAACATTCAGTACTTC. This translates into CASSLGGWEIAKNIQYF.